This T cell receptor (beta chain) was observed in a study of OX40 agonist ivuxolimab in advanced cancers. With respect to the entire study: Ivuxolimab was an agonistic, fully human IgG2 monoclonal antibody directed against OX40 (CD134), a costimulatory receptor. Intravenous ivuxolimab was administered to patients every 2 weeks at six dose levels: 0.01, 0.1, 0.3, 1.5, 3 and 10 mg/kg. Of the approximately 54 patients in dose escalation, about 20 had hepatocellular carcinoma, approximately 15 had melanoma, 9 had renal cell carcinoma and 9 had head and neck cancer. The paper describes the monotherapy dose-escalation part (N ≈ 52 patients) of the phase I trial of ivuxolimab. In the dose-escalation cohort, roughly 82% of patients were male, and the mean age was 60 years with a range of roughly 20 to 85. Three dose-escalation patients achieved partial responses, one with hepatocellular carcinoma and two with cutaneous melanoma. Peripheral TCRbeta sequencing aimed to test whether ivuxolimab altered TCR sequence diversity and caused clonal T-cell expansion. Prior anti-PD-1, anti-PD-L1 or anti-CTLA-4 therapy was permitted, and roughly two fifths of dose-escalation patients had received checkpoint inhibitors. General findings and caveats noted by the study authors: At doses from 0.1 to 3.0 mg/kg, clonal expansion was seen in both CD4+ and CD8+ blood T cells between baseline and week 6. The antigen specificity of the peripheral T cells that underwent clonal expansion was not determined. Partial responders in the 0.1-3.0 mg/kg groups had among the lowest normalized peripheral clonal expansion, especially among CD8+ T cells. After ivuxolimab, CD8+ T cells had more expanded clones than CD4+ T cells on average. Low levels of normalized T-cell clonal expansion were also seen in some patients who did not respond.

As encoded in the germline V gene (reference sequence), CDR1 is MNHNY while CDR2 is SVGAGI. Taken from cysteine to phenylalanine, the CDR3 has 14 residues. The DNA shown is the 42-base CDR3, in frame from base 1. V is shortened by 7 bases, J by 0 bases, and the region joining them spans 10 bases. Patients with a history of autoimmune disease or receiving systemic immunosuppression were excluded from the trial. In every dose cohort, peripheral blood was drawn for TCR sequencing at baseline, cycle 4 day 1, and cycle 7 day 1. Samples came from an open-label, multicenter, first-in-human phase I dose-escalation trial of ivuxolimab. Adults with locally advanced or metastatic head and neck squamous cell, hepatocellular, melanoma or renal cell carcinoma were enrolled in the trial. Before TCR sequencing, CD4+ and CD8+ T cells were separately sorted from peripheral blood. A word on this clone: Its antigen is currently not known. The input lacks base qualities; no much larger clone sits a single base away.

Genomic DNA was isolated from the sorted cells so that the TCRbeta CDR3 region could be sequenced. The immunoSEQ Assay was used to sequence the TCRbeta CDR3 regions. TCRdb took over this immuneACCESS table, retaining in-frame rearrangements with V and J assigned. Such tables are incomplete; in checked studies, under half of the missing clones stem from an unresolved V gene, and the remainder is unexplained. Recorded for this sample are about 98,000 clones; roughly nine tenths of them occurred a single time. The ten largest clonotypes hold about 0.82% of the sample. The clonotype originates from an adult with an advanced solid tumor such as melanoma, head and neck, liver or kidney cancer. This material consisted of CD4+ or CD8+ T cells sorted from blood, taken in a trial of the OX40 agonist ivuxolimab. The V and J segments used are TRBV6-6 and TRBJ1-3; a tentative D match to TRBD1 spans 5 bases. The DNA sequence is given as TGTGCCAGCACCGGGGGGTTCTCTGGAAACACCATATATTTT. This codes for CASTGGFSGNTIYF.